Listed below are T cell receptor beta chains from one sample, sequenced in a study of blood T cell repertoires in COVID-19. Measured with immunoSEQ multiplex PCR; TCRdb has only the in-frame clones, and not every one. The sample lists about 110,000 clones, roughly 80% occurring once. The specimen sequenced was peripheral blood. These receptors were obtained from a man between 70 and 80 years old with active or convalescent COVID-19. The CDR3 runs from the conserved cysteine through the conserved F or W. The D gene is left open where the match is weak. Only some rows state a clone size, as once, few, many or a class for expanded clones.

clone_size: -; j_call: TRBJ1-6; v_call: TRBV9; d_call: -; cdr3_aa: CASSVASGFYNSPLHF; cdr3_nt: TGTGCCAGCAGCGTAGCTTCAGGGTTCTATAATTCACCCCTCCACTTT
clone_size: -; j_call: TRBJ1-4; v_call: TRBV5-4; d_call: -; cdr3_aa: CASSFGGGSEKLFF; cdr3_nt: TGTGCCAGCAGCTTCGGGGGAGGGTCCGAAAAACTGTTTTTT
clone_size: -; j_call: TRBJ1-2; v_call: TRBV27; d_call: -; cdr3_aa: CASSSAGLSYGYTF; cdr3_nt: TGTGCCAGCAGTTCGGCAGGGCTGAGTTATGGCTACACCTTC
clone_size: -; j_call: TRBJ2-3; v_call: TRBV12-5; d_call: TRBD2; cdr3_aa: CASGFGLAVTDTQYF; cdr3_nt: TGTGCTAGTGGTTTCGGACTAGCGGTCACAGATACGCAGTATTTT
clone_size: -; j_call: TRBJ2-3; v_call: TRBV5-4; d_call: TRBD2; cdr3_aa: CASSFLAGAGADTQYF; cdr3_nt: TGTGCCAGCAGCTTTCTAGCGGGAGCGGGGGCAGATACGCAGTATTTT
clone_size: -; j_call: TRBJ2-1; v_call: TRBV5-1; d_call: TRBD2; cdr3_aa: CASSSVAGGAYNEQFF; cdr3_nt: TGCGCCAGTTCATCGGTAGCGGGTGGTGCCTACAATGAGCAGTTCTTC
clone_size: -; j_call: TRBJ1-4; v_call: TRBV15; d_call: TRBD1; cdr3_aa: CATSRGGQGREKLFF; cdr3_nt: TGTGCCACCAGCAGAGGAGGACAGGGTAGGGAAAAACTGTTTTTT
clone_size: -; j_call: TRBJ1-2; v_call: TRBV28; d_call: -; cdr3_aa: CASSFRDTYGYTF; cdr3_nt: TGTGCCAGCAGTTTTAGGGACACCTATGGCTACACCTTC
clone_size: once; j_call: TRBJ2-7; v_call: TRBV3-1/TRBV3-2; d_call: TRBD2; cdr3_aa: CASSPGLADEQYF; cdr3_nt: TGTGCCAGCAGCCCGGGACTAGCGGACGAGCAGTACTTC
clone_size: -; j_call: TRBJ1-2; v_call: TRBV3-1/TRBV3-2; d_call: -; cdr3_aa: CASSQRPSPTRGYTF; cdr3_nt: TGTGCCAGCAGCCAACGACCGTCCCCCACGAGGGGCTACACCTTC
clone_size: few; j_call: TRBJ2-5; v_call: TRBV4-1; d_call: TRBD1; cdr3_aa: CASSQARRQGTQYF; cdr3_nt: TGCGCCAGCAGCCAAGCGAGGAGACAGGGGACCCAGTACTTC
clone_size: -; j_call: TRBJ2-7; v_call: TRBV5-1; d_call: -; cdr3_aa: CASSSTAMSSYEQYF; cdr3_nt: TGCGCCAGCAGCTCTACAGCTATGAGCTCCTACGAGCAGTACTTC
clone_size: -; j_call: TRBJ1-6; v_call: TRBV27; d_call: -; cdr3_aa: CASSLDSWRNSPLHF; cdr3_nt: TGTGCCAGCAGTCTCGACAGTTGGCGTAATTCACCCCTCCACTTT
clone_size: -; j_call: TRBJ1-5; v_call: TRBV5-6; d_call: -; cdr3_aa: CASSLGVGTGRPQHF; cdr3_nt: TGTGCCAGCAGCTTAGGTGTCGGCACGGGGAGGCCCCAGCATTTT
clone_size: -; j_call: TRBJ2-3; v_call: TRBV10-3; d_call: TRBD1; cdr3_aa: CAISKGQGDTDTQYF; cdr3_nt: TGTGCCATCAGTAAAGGACAGGGGGATACAGATACGCAGTATTTT
clone_size: -; j_call: TRBJ2-2; v_call: TRBV5-6; d_call: TRBD2; cdr3_aa: CASSADGLDFYTGELFF; cdr3_nt: TGTGCCAGCAGCGCGGATGGACTAGACTTCTACACCGGGGAGCTGTTTTTT
clone_size: -; j_call: TRBJ1-3; v_call: TRBV5-4; d_call: -; cdr3_aa: CASSLGSSGNTIYF; cdr3_nt: TGTGCCAGCAGCTTGGGCAGCTCTGGAAACACCATATATTTT
clone_size: -; j_call: TRBJ1-3; v_call: TRBV6-5; d_call: TRBD1; cdr3_aa: CASSSGGGSSGNTIYF; cdr3_nt: TGTGCCAGCAGTTCAGGGGGCGGAAGCTCTGGAAACACCATATATTTT
clone_size: few; j_call: TRBJ1-4; v_call: TRBV9; d_call: TRBD1; cdr3_aa: CASSFRTGEEKLFF; cdr3_nt: TGTGCCAGCAGCTTTCGGACAGGGGAGGAAAAACTGTTTTTT
clone_size: -; j_call: TRBJ2-3; v_call: TRBV5-6; d_call: TRBD2; cdr3_aa: CASSAELADVPDTQYF; cdr3_nt: TGTGCCAGCAGCGCTGAACTAGCGGATGTGCCAGATACGCAGTATTTT
clone_size: -; j_call: TRBJ2-5; v_call: TRBV5-1; d_call: TRBD2; cdr3_aa: CASSPGTSGYQETQYF; cdr3_nt: TGCGCCAGCAGCCCTGGGACTAGCGGGTACCAAGAGACCCAGTACTTC
clone_size: few; j_call: TRBJ1-3; v_call: TRBV4-1; d_call: -; cdr3_aa: CASSQEGGASGNTIYF; cdr3_nt: TGCGCCAGCAGCCAAGAGGGGGGGGCTAGTGGAAACACCATATATTTT
clone_size: -; j_call: TRBJ1-2; v_call: TRBV4-1; d_call: -; cdr3_aa: CASSQTAGDLDGYTF; cdr3_nt: TGCGCCAGCAGCCAGACGGCAGGGGATTTGGATGGCTACACCTTC
clone_size: -; j_call: TRBJ1-2; v_call: TRBV9; d_call: TRBD1; cdr3_aa: CASSARTGAFYGYTF; cdr3_nt: TGTGCCAGCAGCGCTCGGACAGGCGCTTTCTATGGCTACACCTTC
clone_size: -; j_call: TRBJ1-1; v_call: TRBV2; d_call: -; cdr3_aa: CASNWGQNTEAFF; cdr3_nt: TGTGCCAGCAACTGGGGACAGAACACTGAAGCTTTCTTT
clone_size: -; j_call: TRBJ2-7; v_call: TRBV15; d_call: TRBD1; cdr3_aa: CATSRAGQGNEQYF; cdr3_nt: TGTGCCACCAGCAGAGCGGGACAGGGAAACGAGCAGTACTTC
clone_size: once; j_call: TRBJ2-3; v_call: TRBV5-8; d_call: TRBD2; cdr3_aa: CASSLGSGKADTQYF; cdr3_nt: TGTGCCAGCAGCTTGGGGAGCGGGAAGGCGGATACGCAGTATTTT
clone_size: -; j_call: TRBJ2-3; v_call: TRBV5-1; d_call: -; cdr3_aa: CASSLGRTHTDTQYF; cdr3_nt: TGCGCCAGCAGCTTGGGAAGGACTCACACAGATACGCAGTATTTT
clone_size: -; j_call: TRBJ1-3; v_call: TRBV20-1; d_call: -; cdr3_aa: CSASFGTGLSGNTIYF; cdr3_nt: TGCAGTGCTAGTTTCGGGACGGGACTCTCTGGAAACACCATATATTTT
clone_size: -; j_call: TRBJ1-1; v_call: TRBV12-3/TRBV12-4; d_call: TRBD1; cdr3_aa: CASSLGQGIEAFF; cdr3_nt: TGTGCCAGCAGTTTAGGACAGGGGATTGAAGCTTTCTTT
clone_size: -; j_call: TRBJ2-7; v_call: TRBV5-6; d_call: -; cdr3_aa: CASSQKREQYF; cdr3_nt: TGTGCCAGCAGCCAAAAGAGGGAGCAGTACTTC
clone_size: -; j_call: TRBJ1-2; v_call: TRBV7-3; d_call: -; cdr3_aa: CASSLSRDTASYTF; cdr3_nt: TGTGCCAGCAGCTTAAGTCGGGACACTGCTTCCTACACCTTC
clone_size: -; j_call: TRBJ1-5; v_call: TRBV5-1; d_call: TRBD1; cdr3_aa: CASSLGDRAYNQPQHF; cdr3_nt: TGCGCCAGCAGCTTGGGGGACAGGGCGTACAATCAGCCCCAGCATTTT
clone_size: -; j_call: TRBJ2-1; v_call: TRBV5-6; d_call: TRBD1; cdr3_aa: CASSWLGGTEQFF; cdr3_nt: TGTGCCAGCAGCTGGTTAGGGGGCACGGAGCAGTTCTTC
clone_size: -; j_call: TRBJ2-7; v_call: TRBV6-5; d_call: TRBD1; cdr3_aa: CASNRQGGYEQYF; cdr3_nt: TGTGCCAGCAATCGACAGGGGGGATACGAGCAGTACTTC
clone_size: -; j_call: TRBJ2-3; v_call: TRBV29-1; d_call: TRBD2; cdr3_aa: CSVEKRGADTQYF; cdr3_nt: TGCAGCGTTGAAAAGCGGGGGGCAGATACGCAGTATTTT
clone_size: -; j_call: TRBJ1-1; v_call: TRBV20-1; d_call: -; cdr3_aa: CSALEYTEAFF; cdr3_nt: TGCAGTGCTTTGGAGTACACTGAAGCTTTCTTT
clone_size: -; j_call: TRBJ2-7; v_call: TRBV6-5; d_call: TRBD2; cdr3_aa: CASSRTSVTTYEQYF; cdr3_nt: TGTGCCAGCAGTAGGACTAGCGTCACCACCTACGAGCAGTACTTC
clone_size: few; j_call: TRBJ1-3; v_call: TRBV9; d_call: -; cdr3_aa: CASSGSQGLNTIYF; cdr3_nt: TGTGCCAGCAGCGGCTCGCAGGGACTAAACACCATATATTTT
clone_size: -; j_call: TRBJ1-2; v_call: TRBV7-6; d_call: -; cdr3_aa: CASSPPPGHDVHGYTF; cdr3_nt: TGTGCCAGCAGCCCCCCCCCGGGACACGACGTCCATGGCTACACCTTC
clone_size: -; j_call: TRBJ1-6; v_call: TRBV2; d_call: TRBD1; cdr3_aa: CASRRQGDSPLHF; cdr3_nt: TGTGCCAGCAGAAGACAGGGGGATTCACCCCTCCACTTT
clone_size: -; j_call: TRBJ2-2; v_call: TRBV5-1; d_call: TRBD2; cdr3_aa: CASSLALAGLNTGELFF; cdr3_nt: TGCGCCAGCAGCTTGGCCTTAGCGGGACTGAACACCGGGGAGCTGTTTTTT